This T cell receptor (beta chain) came from a study of low-dose radiotherapy and immunotherapy resistance in tumors. For the study at large: A total of 13 Gy over 26 weeks was given to Cohort 2 as 1 Gy per fraction every two weeks. The regimen for patients comprised intravenous nivolumab 240 mg every two weeks plus intravenous ipilimumab 1 mg/kg every six weeks. The authors gave intravenous cyclophosphamide 200 mg/m2 every two weeks, one day before radiation and immunotherapy.

TRAV and TRBV primers primed cDNA for both TCRalpha and TCRbeta. TCR amplification involved 20 to 25 PCR cycles with a constant-region primer and V-primer adapter. MiXCR, run by TCRdb on the reads, gives a single entry per CDR3 protein. The table shows 100,000 or so distinct CDR3 sequences, with 20% occurring only once. Noted time point: after trial treatment. Treatment specified: LDRT plus nivolumab, ipilimumab, low-dose cyclophosphamide and aspirin (RACIN trial). Administered to the donors were nivolumab, ipilimumab, aspirin, low-dose cyclophosphamide and low-dose radiotherapy. The germline V gene encodes CDR1 SGHRS and CDR2 YFSETQ. This CDR3 is 13 amino acids long. Trimming cost V 1 base and J 4 bases, with 8 bases left between them.

This receptor was obtained from a male donor with prostate cancer. This specimen consisted of PBMCs, obtained after low-dose radiotherapy plus immunotherapy. The chain joins TRBV5-1 to TRBJ2-5, with a tentative D call TRBD1 (6 bases). The CDR3 spells CASSLRGSETQYF. CDR3 bases: TGCGCCAGCAGCTTGAGGGGGTCAGAGACCCAGTACTTC.